Given below is one T cell receptor (beta chain) in context. As yet, its antigen is unknown. The data derive from a study of cytomegalovirus exposure and HLA in healthy donors. Study in general: Previous work identified 100 million or so unique TCR beta sequences from around 200 million T cells. Points from the study as a whole: Sequencing artifact likely explains a cluster of highly shared sequence variants.

Between the trimmed V and J ends, which lost 1 base and 2 bases, there was a span of 9 bases. This CDR3 has 15 amino acids. CDR1 is SGHVS and CDR2 is FQNEAQ in the germline V gene. The PCR used 60 Vbeta and 13 Jbeta primers. Profiling relied on immunoSEQ multiplex PCR, and the TCRdb table lists in-frame clones only, not all of them. This sample carries about 100,000 clones, 65% to 85% of them seen once, and the ten largest clones take roughly 3%. Sequencing input: PBMCs. The chain combines TRBV7-8 with TRBJ2-1; D gene unclear. The source is a female donor in good health and CMV-seropositive. CDR3 nucleotide sequence: TGTGCCAGCAGCTTAGGCAGAATTGCCTACAATGAGCAGTTCTTC. Its protein is CASSLGRIAYNEQFF.